This TCR beta chain emerged from a study of Graves' ophthalmopathy and Graves' hyperthyroidism. The overall study: Where ophthalmopathy was absent within 18 months of follow-up, hyperthyroidism was stable. Study conclusions and caveats: Built on 13 signatures, a model told ophthalmopathy apart from stable hyperthyroidism with 85% to 90% sensitivity and approximately 81% specificity. In blood appeared most of the expanded thyroid clonotypes whose frequency exceeded 0.001.

CDR3 regions of TCR beta were amplified from RNA transcripts. HTBI primers served in a first-round RT-PCR, which a second-round multiplex PCR followed. TCRdb re-derived calls from the multiplex PCR reads in MiXCR, one entry per CDR3 protein. The data show approximately 1.2 million distinct CDR3 sequences, about two fifths seen once. With regard to this clonotype: Antigen specificity is unknown.

In this cohort, patients with other autoimmune diseases, uncontrolled infections, pregnancy or lactation were excluded. Trimming shortened V by 4 bases and J by 0 bases, and 11 bases separated the two germline ends. Germline V gene data show CDR1 as SGHRS and CDR2 as YFSETQ. The CDR3 has 15 amino acids. The genes are TRBV5-1 and TRBJ1-5; the D gene is possibly TRBD1 (5 bases). The sample consisted of peripheral blood or thyroid tissue (not recorded which). This receptor was identified in an adult man with Graves' hyperthyroidism. The CDR3 is CASSPNTGSNQPQHF. The CDR3 DNA reads TGCGCCAGCAGCCCAAACACAGGTAGCAATCAGCCCCAGCATTTT.